The rows below give T cell receptor beta chains drawn from one sample of a study of OX40 agonist ivuxolimab in advanced cancers. Clones were sequenced by immunoSEQ multiplex PCR, and TCRdb holds only the in-frame ones, with some missing. The sample lists tens of thousands of clones; about 88% were seen once. The material was CD4+ or CD8+ T cells sorted from blood, obtained in a trial of the OX40 agonist ivuxolimab. These TCRs come from an adult with an advanced solid tumor such as melanoma, head and neck, liver or kidney cancer. CDR3s include the opening cysteine and the closing phenylalanine or tryptophan. Each record gives: clone size, D gene, J gene, V gene, CDR3 protein, CDR3 DNA. The D gene is left open where the match is weak. Expanded clones are given a class, and other clones once, few, many or no size at all.

>NA|NA|TRBJ1-2|TRBV6-1
CASTGGGGYTF
TGTGCCAGCACCGGGGGGGGCGGCTACACCTTC
>NA|NA|TRBJ1-2|TRBV5-1
CASSLAGLVGYTF
TGCGCCAGCAGCTTGGCGGGGCTTGTAGGCTACACCTTC
>once|NA|TRBJ2-3|TRBV28
CASSSHFGGDTQYF
TGTGCCAGCAGTTCCCACTTCGGGGGCGATACGCAGTATTTT
>NA|TRBD1|TRBJ1-2|TRBV7-9
CASSYSQGSPGGYTF
TGTGCCAGCAGCTACTCACAGGGGTCTCCAGGTGGCTACACCTTC
>NA|NA|TRBJ2-7|TRBV5-5
CASRLPPDGSYEQYF
TGTGCCAGCAGACTCCCCCCGGACGGTTCCTACGAGCAGTACTTC
>once|NA|TRBJ1-5|TRBV5-8
CASSPRQRHQPQHF
TGTGCCAGCAGCCCACGACAGCGTCATCAGCCCCAGCATTTT
>NA|NA|TRBJ2-7|TRBV5-6
CASSLAMWSPYEQYF
TGTGCCAGCAGCTTGGCTATGTGGAGCCCCTACGAGCAGTACTTC
>NA|NA|TRBJ2-2|TRBV27
CASSFRQPTGELFF
TGTGCCAGCAGTTTCAGACAGCCAACCGGGGAGCTGTTTTTT
>NA|TRBD2|TRBJ2-3|TRBV2
CASSATSRTDTQYF
TGTGCCAGCAGTGCGACTAGCAGGACAGATACGCAGTATTTT
>once|NA|TRBJ1-5|TRBV7-6
CASSPLSPTRTDDQPQHF
TGTGCCAGCAGCCCCCTTAGTCCTACGCGAACAGACGATCAGCCCCAGCATTTT
>NA|NA|TRBJ2-1|TRBV7-9
CASSLVGGVSSYNEQFF
TGTGCCAGCAGCTTAGTAGGAGGGGTTAGCTCCTACAATGAGCAGTTCTTC
>NA|TRBD2|TRBJ2-1|TRBV11-1
CASSLGPGTSGYNEQFF
TGTGCCAGCAGCTTAGGACCCGGGACTAGCGGATACAATGAGCAGTTCTTC
>once|TRBD2|TRBJ2-7|TRBV6-1
CASSEALASGGAAYEQYF
TGTGCCAGCAGTGAAGCGCTGGCTAGCGGGGGGGCCGCCTACGAGCAGTACTTC
>NA|TRBD2|TRBJ2-3|TRBV5-1
CASSPLGGEDTQYF
TGCGCCAGCAGCCCCCTGGGAGGGGAAGATACGCAGTATTTT
>NA|TRBD2|TRBJ2-7|TRBV28
CASSPPGGARYEQYF
TGTGCCAGCAGTCCTCCGGGGGGGGCTCGGTACGAGCAGTACTTC
>NA|TRBD1|TRBJ2-1|TRBV27
CASGDRGPYNEQFF
TGTGCCAGCGGAGACAGGGGGCCTTACAATGAGCAGTTCTTC
>NA|NA|TRBJ1-5|TRBV19
CASSIRDSNQPQHF
TGTGCCAGTAGTATAAGGGATAGCAATCAGCCCCAGCATTTT
>NA|NA|TRBJ1-1|TRBV6-1
CASSEWAEAFF
TGTGCCAGCAGTGAATGGGCTGAAGCTTTCTTT
>NA|TRBD2|TRBJ2-2|TRBV5-4
CASSPGTSGRGTGELFF
TGTGCCAGCAGCCCCGGGACTAGCGGGAGGGGGACCGGGGAGCTGTTTTTT
>NA|TRBD1|TRBJ1-5|TRBV5-5
CASSPTGQLNQPQHF
TGTGCCAGCAGCCCAACGGGACAGCTTAATCAGCCCCAGCATTTT
>NA|NA|TRBJ2-4|TRBV7-9
CASSSPGYIQYF
TGTGCCAGCAGCTCCCCAGGTTACATTCAGTACTTC
>NA|NA|TRBJ1-5|TRBV19
CASSIGGQPQHF
TGTGCCAGTAGTATAGGAGGCCAGCCCCAGCATTTT
>NA|NA|TRBJ1-4|TRBV18
CASSPRNTYLKLFF
TGTGCCAGCTCACCACGGAACACCTATCTAAAACTGTTTTTT
>NA|NA|TRBJ2-7|TRBV27
CASSLWTEGTYEQYF
TGTGCCAGCAGTTTATGGACAGAGGGAACTTACGAGCAGTACTTC
>NA|NA|TRBJ1-1|TRBV2
CASSEGARGGRF
TGTGCCAGCAGCGAAGGGGCTAGGGGGGGGAGATTT
>NA|NA|TRBJ2-1|TRBV11-2
CASSLAALNEQFF
TGTGCCAGCAGCTTGGCGGCCCTTAATGAGCAGTTCTTC
>NA|NA|TRBJ2-2|TRBV5-1
CASSGGGGSYTGELFF
TGCGCCAGCAGTGGAGGAGGGGGATCGTACACCGGGGAGCTGTTTTTT
>NA|TRBD2|TRBJ2-3|TRBV13
CASSRTGTRPDTQYF
TGTGCCAGCAGCAGAACCGGGACTAGGCCAGATACGCAGTATTTT
>NA|NA|TRBJ2-3|TRBV6-5
CASGEGGTDTQYF
TGTGCCAGCGGGGAAGGGGGCACAGATACGCAGTATTTT
>NA|NA|TRBJ1-5|TRBV19
CASTLGEGPYSNQPQHF
TGTGCCAGTACCCTAGGGGAGGGACCATATAGCAATCAGCCCCAGCATTTT
>NA|TRBD1|TRBJ1-6|TRBV28
CASSLSGGAYNSPLHF
TGTGCCAGCAGTTTATCAGGGGGCGCCTATAATTCACCCCTCCACTTT
>NA|TRBD2|TRBJ2-1|TRBV25-1
CASSRSTSGNNEQFF
TGTGCCAGCAGCCGGTCGACTAGCGGCAACAATGAGCAGTTCTTC
>NA|TRBD2|TRBJ2-3|TRBV5-1
CASSPQGAGVTDTQYF
TGCGCCAGCAGCCCCCAGGGTGCGGGGGTTACAGATACGCAGTATTTT
>few|NA|TRBJ1-6|TRBV28
CASTWGDSPLHF
TGTGCCAGCACCTGGGGGGATTCACCCCTCCACTTT
>NA|TRBD1|TRBJ1-1|TRBV5-1
CASSLATGVNTEAFF
TGCGCCAGCAGCTTGGCTACAGGGGTGAACACTGAAGCTTTCTTT
>once|NA|TRBJ1-2|TRBV5-6
CASSFQGVRHGYTF
TGTGCCAGCAGCTTTCAAGGGGTTCGACATGGCTACACCTTC
>NA|TRBD2|TRBJ2-3|TRBV9
CASSVEIGGGRTDTQYF
TGTGCCAGCAGCGTAGAAATTGGCGGGGGGCGGACAGATACGCAGTATTTT
>NA|NA|TRBJ2-7|TRBV7-9
CASSPRTYEQYF
TGTGCCAGCAGCCCCAGGACCTACGAGCAGTACTTC
>NA|NA|TRBJ2-7|TRBV19
CASSISWQGGAYEQYF
TGTGCCAGTAGTATAAGCTGGCAGGGGGGGGCCTACGAGCAGTACTTC
>NA|TRBD1|TRBJ1-2|TRBV7-6
CASSGFGTGSYGYTF
TGTGCCAGCAGCGGGTTTGGGACAGGGTCCTATGGCTACACCTTC
>NA|NA|TRBJ2-1|TRBV9
CASSVFPYNEQFF
TGTGCCAGCAGCGTATTCCCCTACAATGAGCAGTTCTTC
>NA|NA|TRBJ2-6|TRBV10-3
CAIGVYSGANVLTF
TGTGCCATCGGGGTATACTCTGGGGCCAACGTCCTGACTTTC
>NA|NA|TRBJ2-3|TRBV6-6
CASSYRGTPPHTQYF
TGTGCCAGCAGTTATCGAGGGACCCCTCCGCATACGCAGTATTTT
>NA|TRBD2|TRBJ2-3|TRBV27
CASSFSGWGLARTDTQYF
TGTGCCAGCAGTTTCTCCGGCTGGGGACTAGCAAGAACAGATACGCAGTATTTT
>NA|NA|TRBJ1-2|TRBV21-1
CASSKGRGRTF
TGTGCCAGCAGCAAAGGGAGGGGGCGCACCTTC